This section outlines one TCR beta chain sequence together with its context. This entry is derived from a study of CDR3 diversity in severe acne. TCRdb passed the PCR reads through MiXCR, listing each CDR3 protein once. The sample lists 85,000 to 120,000 distinct CDR3 sequences, about half occurring once. This CDR3 has 13 residues. Germline V CDR1 and CDR2: SNHLY, FYNNEI. The V gene lost 3 bases and the J gene lost 4 bases, with 8 bases spanning the gap. V gene TRBV2 combines with J gene TRBJ2-3, with D perhaps TRBD1 (5 bases). This TCR was sampled from a male donor with acne. The sample consisted of blood. The CDR3 coding sequence is TGTGCCAGCAGTGACAGGGTCGCAGATACGCAGTATTTT. Its protein product is CASSDRVADTQYF.